What follows are 9 T cell receptor beta chains derived from one specimen sequenced in a study of blood T cell repertoires in COVID-19. The data were produced by immunoSEQ multiplex PCR, yet TCRdb's version contains in-frame clones alone and is incomplete. In the table there are roughly 70,000 clones, roughly 89% of which are singletons. Sequencing input: peripheral blood. The receptors originated from a man between 60 and 75 years old with acute or convalescent COVID-19.

V gene TRBV24-1 combines with J gene TRBJ1-5; TRBD1 might be the D (6 bases). This CDR3 spans 13 amino acids. Germline CDR1 is KGHDR and CDR2 is SFDVKD. V was cut by 5 bases and J by 5 bases, with 9 bases left in between. CDR3 sequence: CATSGQVDQPQHF. CDR3 DNA: TGTGCCACCAGTGGACAGGTGGATCAGCCCCAGCATTTT.

This clone was found a few times. V is TRBV7-8 and J is TRBJ2-7; D perhaps matches TRBD2 (5 bases). Germline values: CDR1 SGHVS, CDR2 FQNEAQ. The CDR3 is 14 residues long. V gave up 2 bases and J gave up 6 bases, with 14 bases separating them. CDR3 in amino acids: CASSLSGELGEQYF. The CDR3 region has the DNA TGTGCCAGCAGCTTATCCGGGGAGCTAGGCGAGCAGTACTTC. The variable domain in full, completed from reference TRBV7-8 and TRBJ2-7, reads GAGVSQSPRYKVAKRGQDVALRCDPISGHVSLFWYQQALGQGPEFLTYFQNEAQLDKSGLPSDRFFAERPEGSVSTLKIQRTQQEDSAVYLCASSLSGELGEQYFGPGTRLTVT.

In its sample, this clone was seen a few times. The V gene is TRBV30, the J gene TRBJ1-1; 10 bases are a match to TRBD1. The length of the CDR3 is 17 residues. Germline-derived CDR1 and CDR2 are GTSNPN and SVGIG (reference sequence). The V and J ends lost 2 bases and 1 base, in that order; junction bases with no gene match: 10. CDR3 sequence (DNA): TGTGCCTGGAGTACCCATGGGACAGGGGCCCGGAACACTGAAGCTTTCTTT. This sequence encodes CAWSTHGTGARNTEAFF.

The chain uses TRBV15 and TRBJ1-3, with D unclear. This CDR3 has 17 amino acids. V was pared by 2 bases and J by 2 bases, with 16 bases between. Germline CDR1 reads LNHNV; CDR2 reads YYDKDF (reference sequence). CDR3 protein: CATSRTGGFMPGNTIYF. The CDR3, as DNA: TGTGCCACCAGCAGAACCGGAGGGTTCATGCCTGGAAACACCATATATTTT.

J is TRBJ2-7 and V is TRBV27, with 8 nucleotides matching TRBD1. V gave up 4 bases and J gave up 4 bases; unmatched junction bases: 12. CDR1 is MNHEY, CDR2 SMNVEV, per germline (reference sequence). The CDR3 loop spans 16 amino acids. Written as DNA, the CDR3 is TGTGCCAGCAGTTGGACCGGACAGGGACCTAAGTACGAGCAGTACTTC. This encodes CASSWTGQGPKYEQYF.

The J gene is TRBJ1-6, the V gene TRBV25-1; D is ambiguous. V shed 6 bases and J shed 9 bases, with 6 bases lying between them. The CDR3 contains 11 residues. Germline V gene data show CDR1 as MGHDK and CDR2 as SYGVNS. The CDR3 sequence is CASRRISPLHF. CDR3 DNA sequence: TGTGCCAGCAGGAGAATTTCACCCCTCCACTTT.

The V and J genes are TRBV7-9 and TRBJ1-4; possibly TRBD1 for D (5 bases). Trimming took 5 bases from V and 0 from J, leaving 10 bases between them. CDR1 SEHNR and CDR2 FQNEAQ come from the germline V gene (reference sequence). The CDR3 loop spans 15 amino acids. This CDR3 reads CASSLVTATNEKLFF. DNA for the CDR3: TGTGCCAGCAGCCTCGTGACAGCAACTAATGAAAAACTGTTTTTT.

V gene TRBV24-1 combines with J gene TRBJ2-3; tentative D call: TRBD1 (5 bases). Trimming stripped 0 bases from V and 0 bases from J, with 15 bases between. CDR1 and CDR2 (germline): KGHDR, SFDVKD. The CDR3 length is 18 residues. DNA of the CDR3: TGTGCCACCAGTGATTTGCGAAGACAGCGCTCTAGCACAGATACGCAGTATTTT. The encoded protein is CATSDLRRQRSSTDTQYF.

The V call is TRBV5-1, the J call TRBJ1-2, with 9 bases that match TRBD1. The germline CDR1 and CDR2 sequences are SGHRS and YFSETQ. This CDR3 region has 14 residues. V was clipped by 5 bases and J by 8 bases; unmatched bases: 10. This CDR3 reads CASSPPGQGYGYTF. The CDR3 DNA reads as TGCGCCAGCAGTCCTCCGGGACAGGGATACGGCTACACCTTC.